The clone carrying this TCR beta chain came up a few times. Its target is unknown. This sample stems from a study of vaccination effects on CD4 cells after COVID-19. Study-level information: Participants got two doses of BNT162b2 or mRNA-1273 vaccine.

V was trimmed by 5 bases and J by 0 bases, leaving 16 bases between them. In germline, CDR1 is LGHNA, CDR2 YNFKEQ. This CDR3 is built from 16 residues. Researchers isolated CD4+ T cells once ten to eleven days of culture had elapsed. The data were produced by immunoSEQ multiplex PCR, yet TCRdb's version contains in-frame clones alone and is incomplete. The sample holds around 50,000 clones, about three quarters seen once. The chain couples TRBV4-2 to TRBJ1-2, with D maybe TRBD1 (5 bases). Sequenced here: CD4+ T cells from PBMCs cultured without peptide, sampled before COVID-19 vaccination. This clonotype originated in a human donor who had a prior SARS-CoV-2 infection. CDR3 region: CASSLGTAASNYGYTF. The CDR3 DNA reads TGTGCCAGCAGCTTAGGGACTGCGGCATCTAACTATGGCTACACCTTC.